This TCR beta chain came from a study of blood T cell repertoires in COVID-19. Study context: Sites across the United States, Italy and Spain contributed samples from acute and convalescent COVID-19. In each case, the material was cDNA or gDNA derived from T cells, B-cell-depleted T cells, or PBMCs.

This clone was counted a few times. The same CDR3 also results from other DNA sequences found in this sample. Study processing details: Estimates of nucleated cell counts were drawn from the amplification of reference gene primers. TCRdb's copy holds only in-frame clones and misses some; the assay was immunoSEQ multiplex PCR. That table supplies the V and J calls and clone size; D and trimming were determined from the DNA. The sample holds some 230,000 clones, around 84% seen once. Germline V gene data show CDR1 as MDHEN and CDR2 as SYDVKM. The V gene lost 4 bases and the J gene lost 1 base, with 16 bases spanning the gap. CDR3 length: 16 residues.

The source material was peripheral blood. The chain joins TRBV28 to TRBJ1-2; weak D call: TRBD1 (6 bases). The source of this sequence is a man aged 50 to 59 who had recovered from COVID-19. The CDR3 loop reads CASSYGQLWYNYGYTF. CDR3 nucleotides: TGTGCCAGCAGTTACGGACAGCTTTGGTATAACTATGGCTACACCTTC.